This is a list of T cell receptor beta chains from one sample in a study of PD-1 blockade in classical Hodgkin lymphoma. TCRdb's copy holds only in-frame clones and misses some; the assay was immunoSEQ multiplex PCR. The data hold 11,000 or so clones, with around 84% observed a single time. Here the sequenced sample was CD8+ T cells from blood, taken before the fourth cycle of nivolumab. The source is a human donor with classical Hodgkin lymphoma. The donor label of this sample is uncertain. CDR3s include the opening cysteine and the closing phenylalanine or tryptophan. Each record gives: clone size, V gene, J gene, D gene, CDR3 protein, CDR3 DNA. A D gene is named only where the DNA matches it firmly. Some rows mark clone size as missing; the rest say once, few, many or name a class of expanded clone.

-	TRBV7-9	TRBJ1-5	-	CASSLEPGPINQPQHF	TGTGCCAGCAGCTTAGAGCCAGGGCCTATTAATCAGCCCCAGCATTTT
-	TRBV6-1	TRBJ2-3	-	CASSEGTSTDTQYF	TGTGCCAGCAGTGAGGGTACTAGCACAGATACGCAGTATTTT
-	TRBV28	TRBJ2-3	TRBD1	CASSTGTGYPDTQYF	TGTGCCAGCAGCACCGGGACAGGGTATCCAGATACGCAGTATTTT
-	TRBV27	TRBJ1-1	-	CASSLSGGTEAFF	TGTGCCAGCAGTTTATCAGGGGGCACTGAAGCTTTCTTT
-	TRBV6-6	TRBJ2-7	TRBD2	CASSYSASGSYEQYF	TGTGCCAGCAGTTACTCTGCTAGCGGATCCTACGAGCAGTACTTC
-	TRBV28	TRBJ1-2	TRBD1	CASSITKGQDIYGYTF	TGTGCCAGCAGTATCACTAAGGGACAGGACATCTATGGCTACACCTTC
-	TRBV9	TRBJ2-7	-	CASSSRRETYF	TGTGCCAGCAGCTCCCGTCGGGAGACGTACTTC
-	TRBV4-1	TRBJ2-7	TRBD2	CASSQDDGGGYEQYF	TGCGCCAGCAGCCAAGATGACGGGGGGGGCTACGAGCAGTACTTC
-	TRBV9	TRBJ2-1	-	CASSVDVRGTGSNEQFF	TGTGCCAGCAGCGTAGATGTGAGGGGGACTGGAAGCAATGAGCAGTTCTTC
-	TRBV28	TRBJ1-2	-	CASIPAGPTDYGYTF	TGTGCCAGCATCCCCGCCGGCCCCACGGACTATGGCTACACCTTC
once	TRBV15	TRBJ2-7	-	CATSSGQLYEQYF	TGTGCCACCAGCAGCGGACAGCTCTACGAGCAGTACTTC
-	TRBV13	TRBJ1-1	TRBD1	CASSSGQGWDTEAFF	TGTGCCAGCAGCTCAGGACAGGGTTGGGACACTGAAGCTTTCTTT
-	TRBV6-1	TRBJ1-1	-	CASSEAAENTEAFF	TGTGCCAGCAGTGAAGCGGCGGAGAACACTGAAGCTTTCTTT
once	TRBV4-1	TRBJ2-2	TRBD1	CASSARQGNTGELFF	TGCGCCAGCAGCGCAAGACAGGGGAACACCGGGGAGCTGTTTTTT
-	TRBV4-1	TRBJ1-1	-	CASSPFGNKEAFF	TGCGCCAGCAGCCCATTTGGGAATAAGGAAGCTTTCTTT
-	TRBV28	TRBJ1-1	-	CASRVTGWTEAFF	TGTGCCAGCAGGGTGACAGGTTGGACTGAAGCTTTCTTT
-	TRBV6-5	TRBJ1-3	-	CASSYHRDGNTIYF	TGTGCCAGCAGTTACCATCGGGATGGAAACACCATATATTTT
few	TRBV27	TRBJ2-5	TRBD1	CASSLGTGGGETQYF	TGTGCCAGCAGTTTAGGGACAGGGGGAGGAGAGACCCAGTACTTC
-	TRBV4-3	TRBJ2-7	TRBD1	CASSQYRGQGSYEQYF	TGCGCCAGCAGCCAATACCGGGGACAGGGCTCCTACGAGCAGTACTTC
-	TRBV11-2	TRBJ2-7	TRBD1	CASSLGTGGLSSYEQYF	TGTGCCAGCAGCTTAGGGACAGGGGGCCTTTCTAGCTACGAGCAGTACTTC
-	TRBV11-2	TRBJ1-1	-	CASSLESRGRLNTEAFF	TGTGCCAGCAGCTTAGAGTCCCGGGGTCGTTTGAACACTGAAGCTTTCTTT
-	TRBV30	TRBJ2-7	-	CAWADHGLYEQYF	TGTGCCTGGGCGGACCACGGACTCTACGAGCAGTACTTC
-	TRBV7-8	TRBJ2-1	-	CASSLAVHNEQFF	TGTGCCAGCAGCTTAGCCGTACACAATGAGCAGTTCTTC
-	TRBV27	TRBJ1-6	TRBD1	CASPGQGPSSYNSPLHF	TGTGCCAGCCCAGGACAGGGCCCTAGCTCCTATAATTCACCCCTCCACTTT
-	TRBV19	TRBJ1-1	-	CASSITQWGDTEAFF	TGTGCCAGTAGTATAACCCAATGGGGAGACACTGAAGCTTTCTTT
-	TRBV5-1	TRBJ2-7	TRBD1	CASSPEIGTGSYEQYF	TGCGCCAGCAGCCCGGAAATCGGGACAGGGTCCTACGAGCAGTACTTC
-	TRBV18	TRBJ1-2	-	CASSPISLDTYGYTF	TGTGCCAGCTCACCGATATCCCTAGACACCTATGGCTACACCTTC
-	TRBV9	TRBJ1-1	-	CASSVVGTEAFF	TGTGCCAGCAGCGTAGTGGGCACTGAAGCTTTCTTT
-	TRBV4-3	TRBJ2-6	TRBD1	CASSQDRDRGPESGANVLTF	TGCGCCAGCAGCCAAGACAGGGACAGGGGGCCTGAATCCGGGGCCAACGTCCTGACTTTC
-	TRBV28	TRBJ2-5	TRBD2	CASSLSCSGRQQETQYF	TGTGCCAGCAGTTTAAGCTGCAGCGGGAGGCAGCAAGAGACCCAGTACTTC
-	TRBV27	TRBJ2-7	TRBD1	CASSPRQGSEQYF	TGTGCCAGCAGTCCAAGACAGGGGTCCGAGCAGTACTTC
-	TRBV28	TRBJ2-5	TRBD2	CASSPGTSGSRGETQYF	TGTGCCAGCAGCCCCGGGACTAGCGGGAGTCGGGGGGAGACCCAGTACTTC
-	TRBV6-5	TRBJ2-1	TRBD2	CASSYREGLNNEQFF	TGTGCCAGCAGTTATCGGGAGGGCCTAAACAATGAGCAGTTCTTC
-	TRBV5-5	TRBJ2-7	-	CASSLVWDTFKSNEQYF	TGTGCCAGCAGCTTGGTTTGGGACACCTTTAAGTCCAACGAGCAGTACTTC
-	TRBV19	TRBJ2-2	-	CASQNTGELFF	TGTGCCAGTCAGAACACCGGGGAGCTGTTTTTT
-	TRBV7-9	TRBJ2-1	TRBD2	CASSPETSGTYNEQFF	TGTGCCAGCAGCCCAGAGACTAGCGGTACCTACAATGAGCAGTTCTTC
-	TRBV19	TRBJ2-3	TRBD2	CASTLAGVTDTQYF	TGTGCCAGTACCCTAGCGGGAGTCACAGATACGCAGTATTTT
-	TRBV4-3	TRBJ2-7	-	CASSPSLGYEQYF	TGCGCCAGCAGCCCGTCCCTGGGCTACGAGCAGTACTTC
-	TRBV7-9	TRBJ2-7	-	CASSANPGGYEQYF	TGTGCCAGCAGCGCCAATCCCGGCGGCTACGAGCAGTACTTC
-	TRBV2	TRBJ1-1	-	CASFRQVNTEAFF	TGTGCCAGCTTTCGTCAGGTGAACACTGAAGCTTTCTTT
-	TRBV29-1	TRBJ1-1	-	CSVEGGAEAFF	TGCAGCGTTGAGGGGGGTGCTGAAGCTTTCTTT
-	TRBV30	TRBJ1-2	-	CAWSYQAYYGYTF	TGTGCCTGGAGTTACCAGGCTTACTATGGCTACACCTTC
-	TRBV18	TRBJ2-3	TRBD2	CASSLTSGKADTQYF	TGTGCCAGCTCACTCACTAGCGGGAAGGCAGATACGCAGTATTTT
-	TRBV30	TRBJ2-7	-	CAWSVGITYEQYF	TGTGCCTGGAGTGTAGGTATCACCTACGAGCAGTACTTC
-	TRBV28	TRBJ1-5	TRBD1	CASSNGTGGFQPQHF	TGTGCCAGCAGTAATGGGACAGGGGGATTTCAGCCCCAGCATTTT
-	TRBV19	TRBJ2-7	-	CASSTLGRGKGYEQYF	TGTGCCAGTAGTACCCTCGGCAGGGGAAAAGGCTACGAGCAGTACTTC
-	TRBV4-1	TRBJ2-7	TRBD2	CASSQEGLAGDGEQYF	TGCGCCAGCAGCCAAGAGGGACTAGCGGGAGATGGTGAGCAGTACTTC
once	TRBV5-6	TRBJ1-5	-	CASSLGGLGNQPQHF	TGTGCCAGCAGCTTGGGGGGGCTTGGCAATCAGCCCCAGCATTTT
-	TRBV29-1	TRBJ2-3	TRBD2	CSVRLAGEEDTQYF	TGCAGCGTCAGACTAGCGGGGGAGGAAGATACGCAGTATTTT
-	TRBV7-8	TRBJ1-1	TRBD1	CASSDDDREAFF	TGTGCCAGCAGCGATGACGACAGGGAGGCTTTCTTT